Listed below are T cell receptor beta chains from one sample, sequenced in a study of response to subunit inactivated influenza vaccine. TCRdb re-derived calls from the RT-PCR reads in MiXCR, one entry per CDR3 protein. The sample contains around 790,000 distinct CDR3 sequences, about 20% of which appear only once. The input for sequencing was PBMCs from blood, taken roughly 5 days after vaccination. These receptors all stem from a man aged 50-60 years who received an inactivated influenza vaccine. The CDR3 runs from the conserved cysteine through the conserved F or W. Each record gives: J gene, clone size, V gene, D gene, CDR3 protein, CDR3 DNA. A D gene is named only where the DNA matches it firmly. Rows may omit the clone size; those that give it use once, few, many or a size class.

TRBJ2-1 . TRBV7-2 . CASSLTRALGHNEQFF TGTGCCAGCAGCTTAACGCGGGCCCTGGGCCACAATGAGCAGTTCTTC
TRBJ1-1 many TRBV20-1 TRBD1 CSASRQGVNTEAFF TGCAGTGCTAGTAGACAGGGGGTGAACACTGAAGCTTTCTTT
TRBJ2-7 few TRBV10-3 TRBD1 CAISGQGISEQYF TGTGCCATCAGTGGACAGGGTATCTCCGAGCAGTACTTC
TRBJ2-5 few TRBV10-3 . CATSPAKQETQYF TGTGCCACTTCCCCCGCCAAGCAGGAGACCCAGTACTTC
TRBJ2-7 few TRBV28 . CASSPRGTGLSSYEQYF TGTGCCAGCAGTCCGCGGGGGACAGGTTTAAGCTCCTACGAGCAGTACTTC
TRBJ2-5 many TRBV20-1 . CSARGHLALQETQYF TGCAGTGCTAGAGGCCACCTCGCCCTCCAAGAGACCCAGTACTTC
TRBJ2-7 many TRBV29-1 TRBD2 CSVGLAGPVYEQYF TGCAGCGTGGGACTAGCGGGCCCCGTTTACGAGCAGTACTTC
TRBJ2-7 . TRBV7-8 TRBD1 CASSLGPGTENEQYF TGTGCCAGCAGCTTAGGTCCCGGGACAGAAAACGAGCAGTACTTC
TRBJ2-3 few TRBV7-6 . CASSLAWGSSTDTQYF TGTGCCAGCAGCTTAGCATGGGGCTCTAGCACAGATACGCAGTATTTT
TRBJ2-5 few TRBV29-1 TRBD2 CSVWGLAGSETPETQYF TGCAGCGTTTGGGGACTAGCGGGATCCGAGACGCCTGAGACCCAGTACTTC
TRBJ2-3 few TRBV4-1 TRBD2 CASSQGSGGADTQYF TGCGCCAGCAGCCAGGGATCCGGGGGGGCAGATACGCAGTATTTT
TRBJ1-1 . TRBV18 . CASAGVASNTEAFF TGTGCCAGTGCAGGGGTGGCATCCAACACTGAAGCTTTCTTT
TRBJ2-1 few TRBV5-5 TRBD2 CASSAGLAGSYNEQFF TGTGCCAGCAGCGCCGGACTAGCGGGATCCTACAATGAGCAGTTCTTC
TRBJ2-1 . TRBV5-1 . CASSLVSGPTYNEQFF TGCGCCAGCAGCTTGGTTAGCGGACCGACCTACAATGAGCAGTTCTTC
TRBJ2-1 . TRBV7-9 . CASSLPLGQTNNEQFF TGTGCCAGCAGCCTCCCGCTCGGCCAGACGAACAATGAGCAGTTCTTC
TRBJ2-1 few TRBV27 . CASTPLSGTQYNEQFF TGTGCCAGCACCCCCTTATCCGGGACCCAATACAATGAGCAGTTCTTC
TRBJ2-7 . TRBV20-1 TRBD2 CSAIALSSGTSYEQYF TGCAGTGCTATTGCCCTTTCTAGCGGGACCTCCTACGAGCAGTACTTC
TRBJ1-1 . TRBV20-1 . CSARVGGGGTEAFF TGCAGTGCTAGAGTGGGGGGAGGAGGGACTGAAGCTTTCTTT
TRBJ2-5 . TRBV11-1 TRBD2 CASSLGIDGAGGRETQYF TGTGCCAGCAGCTTAGGCATTGACGGCGCGGGGGGGAGAGAGACCCAGTACTTC
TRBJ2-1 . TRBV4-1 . CASSRTTYNEQFF TGCGCCAGCAGCCGCACAACATACAATGAGCAGTTCTTC
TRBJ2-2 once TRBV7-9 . CASSPGVGANTGELFF TGTGCCAGCAGCCCTGGCGTCGGGGCTAACACCGGGGAGCTGTTTTTT
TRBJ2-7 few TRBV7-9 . CASSGATYEQYF TGTGCCAGCAGCGGGGCGACCTACGAGCAGTACTTC
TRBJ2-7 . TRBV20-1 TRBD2 CSGFGTSGRYEQYF TGCAGTGGTTTCGGGACTAGCGGGAGGTACGAGCAGTACTTC
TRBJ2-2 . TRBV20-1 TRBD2 CSARREGAAGELFF TGCAGTGCCAGGCGGGAGGGGGCGGCCGGGGAGCTGTTTTTT
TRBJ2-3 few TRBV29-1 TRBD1 CSVERPQGAWTDTQYF TGCAGCGTTGAACGACCACAGGGGGCTTGGACAGATACGCAGTATTTT
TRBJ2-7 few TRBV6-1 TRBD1 CASSPRTGAYEQYF TGTGCCAGCAGTCCGCGGACAGGGGCCTACGAGCAGTACTTC
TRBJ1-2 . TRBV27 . CASGGTPGGYGYTF TGTGCCAGCGGGGGGACCCCAGGAGGCTATGGCTACACCTTC
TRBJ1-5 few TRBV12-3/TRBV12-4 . CASSFGTANQPQHF TGTGCCAGCAGTTTCGGAACGGCCAATCAGCCCCAGCATTTT
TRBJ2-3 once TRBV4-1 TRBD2 CASSQDSGLAVPLGQRADTQYF TGCGCCAGCAGCCAAGATAGTGGGCTAGCGGTGCCCCTAGGGCAGAGGGCAGATACGCAGTATTTT
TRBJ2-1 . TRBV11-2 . CASSLEQFNEQFF TGTGCCAGCAGCTTAGAACAGTTCAATGAGCAGTTCTTC
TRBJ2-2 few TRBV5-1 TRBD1 CASSLARQGARISGELFF TGCGCCAGCAGCTTGGCAAGACAGGGGGCGCGTATATCCGGGGAGCTGTTTTTT
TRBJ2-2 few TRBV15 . CATSRGNGELFF TGTGCCACCAGCAGAGGGAACGGGGAGCTGTTTTTT
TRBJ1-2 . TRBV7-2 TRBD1 CASRLSRGGLDGYTF TGTGCCAGCAGATTATCGAGAGGGGGCTTGGATGGCTACACCTTC
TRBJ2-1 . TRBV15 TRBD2 CATSGGGSAAGEQFF TGTGCCACCAGCGGCGGGGGTTCCGCGGCAGGCGAGCAGTTCTTC
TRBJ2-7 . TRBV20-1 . CSARGRASKREQYF TGCAGTGCTAGAGGCAGGGCATCGAAGCGCGAGCAGTACTTC
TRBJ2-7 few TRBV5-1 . CASSAGGGHSYEQYF TGCGCCAGCAGCGCAGGGGGAGGGCACTCCTACGAGCAGTACTTC
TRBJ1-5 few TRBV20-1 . CSAINRDHGNQPQHF TGCAGTGCTATCAACCGGGACCACGGGAATCAGCCCCAGCATTTT
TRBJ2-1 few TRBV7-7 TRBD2 CASSSVRGDEQFF TGTGCTAGCAGCTCCGTCCGGGGGGATGAGCAGTTCTTC
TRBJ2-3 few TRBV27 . CASRLDYTDTQYF TGTGCCAGCAGACTAGATTACACAGATACGCAGTATTTT
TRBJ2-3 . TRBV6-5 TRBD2 CASSSLAVFSTDTQYF TGTGCCAGCAGTTCACTAGCGGTCTTTAGCACAGATACGCAGTATTTT
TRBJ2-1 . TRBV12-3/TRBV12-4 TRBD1 CASSAGQGFHNEQFF TGTGCCAGCAGTGCCGGACAGGGGTTCCACAATGAGCAGTTCTTC
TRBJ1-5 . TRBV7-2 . CASSRAGVVNQPQHF TGTGCCAGCAGCAGAGCAGGGGTCGTCAATCAGCCCCAGCATTTT
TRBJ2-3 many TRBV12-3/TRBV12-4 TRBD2 CASSFQGLNTDTQYF TGTGCCAGCAGTTTTCAGGGACTAAACACAGATACGCAGTATTTT
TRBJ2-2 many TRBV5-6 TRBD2 CASSWSGGGTGELFF TGTGCCAGCAGCTGGAGCGGGGGAGGCACCGGGGAGCTGTTTTTT
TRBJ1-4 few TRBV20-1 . CSVSPGESNEKLFF TGCAGTGTTAGCCCAGGAGAGTCTAATGAAAAACTGTTTTTT
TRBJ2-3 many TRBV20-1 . CSARFADTQYF TGCAGTGCTAGATTCGCAGATACGCAGTATTTT
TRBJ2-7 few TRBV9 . CASSVGSGTPYEQYF TGTGCCAGCAGCGTAGGGTCGGGGACACCTTACGAGCAGTACTTC
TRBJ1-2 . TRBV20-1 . CSAHYGYTF TGCAGTGCTCACTATGGCTACACCTTC
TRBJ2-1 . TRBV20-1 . CGNRGSYNEQFF TGCGGAAATCGGGGGTCCTACAATGAGCAGTTCTTC
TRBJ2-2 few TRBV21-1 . CASRRRRRTGRNTGELFF TGTGCCAGCCGCCGCCGCCGTAGGACAGGGAGGAACACCGGGGAGCTGTTTTTT
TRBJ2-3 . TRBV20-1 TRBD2 CSAVAGSGGTDTQYF TGCAGTGCCGTAGCTGGTAGCGGGGGCACAGATACGCAGTATTTT
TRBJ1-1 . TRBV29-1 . CSARGGTGTEAFF TGCAGCGCCCGCGGGGGTACCGGCACTGAAGCTTTCTTT
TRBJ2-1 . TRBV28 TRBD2 CASSPKRRAGGLDNEQFF TGTGCCAGCAGTCCCAAACGGAGGGCGGGGGGGCTAGACAATGAGCAGTTCTTC
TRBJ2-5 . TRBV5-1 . CASSLAGLANGQETQYF TGCGCCAGCAGCTTGGCCGGGCTAGCGAACGGACAAGAGACCCAGTACTTC
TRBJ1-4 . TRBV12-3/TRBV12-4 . CASSLAVGANEKLFF TGTGCCAGCAGTTTAGCGGTAGGGGCTAATGAAAAACTGTTTTTT
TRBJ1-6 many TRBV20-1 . CSALPGRAGNSPLHF TGCAGTGCTCTACCGGGCAGGGCGGGAAATTCACCCCTCCACTTT
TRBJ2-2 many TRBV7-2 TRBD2 CASSLTSFAGELFF TGTGCCAGCAGCTTGACTAGCTTCGCCGGGGAGCTGTTTTTT
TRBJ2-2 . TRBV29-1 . CSVRESPGELFF TGCAGCGTACGGGAGTCTCCCGGGGAGCTGTTTTTT
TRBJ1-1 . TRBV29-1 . CSVEPRQATNTEAFF TGCAGCGTTGAGCCCAGACAGGCAACTAACACTGAAGCTTTCTTT
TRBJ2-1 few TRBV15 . CATSSSGDEQFF TGTGCCACCAGCAGTTCAGGGGACGAGCAGTTCTTC